These 11 T cell receptor beta chains came from one sample sequenced in a study of OX40 agonist ivuxolimab in advanced cancers. Generated by immunoSEQ multiplex PCR, the TCRdb table keeps only in-frame clones and is missing some. The table has about 45,000 clones, roughly 94% seen once. Here the sequenced sample was CD4+ or CD8+ T cells sorted from blood, taken in a trial of the OX40 agonist ivuxolimab. The receptors come from an adult with an advanced solid tumor such as melanoma, head and neck, liver or kidney cancer.

The rearrangement joins TRBV2 to TRBJ2-3; 9 bases are shared with TRBD2. J gave up 5 bases and V 8 bases, and 14 bases lay outside the gene matches. The length of the CDR3 is 16 residues. The germline gives CDR1 SNHLY, CDR2 FYNNEI. The CDR3 coding sequence is TGTGCCAGCCATCCCTGGCGGGAGGGCCTTGGAGATACGCAGTATTTT. Its protein is CASHPWREGLGDTQYF.

The gene calls are TRBV7-3 and TRBJ2-3; D unclear. The CDR3 runs 16 residues. V was clipped by 0 bases and J by 0 bases, with 10 bases between them. Germline V gene sequence: CDR1 SGHTA, CDR2 FQGTGA. CDR3 amino acids: CASSLTSCSSTDTQYF. DNA for the CDR3: TGTGCCAGCAGCTTAACTAGTTGCTCTAGCACAGATACGCAGTATTTT.

This sequence joins TRBV5-1 and TRBJ2-3; 7 bases are a match to TRBD2. Trimming at V came to 2 bases and at J to 2 bases, leaving 14 bases not matched to a gene. This CDR3 region has 18 residues. Germline V gene sequence: CDR1 SGHRS, CDR2 YFSETQ. The CDR3 region has the DNA TGCGCCAGCAGCTTAAAGGCGATTCGAGCGGGACCCACAGATACGCAGTATTTT. Amino acids: CASSLKAIRAGPTDTQYF.

The chain joins TRBV11-2 to TRBJ2-1; D gene uncertain. V lost 0 bases and J 7 bases, leaving 10 bases between the germline ends. Germline values: CDR1 SGHAT, CDR2 FQNNGV. The CDR3 spans 14 residues. CDR3 coding DNA: TGTGCCAGCAGCTTAGAGCCATTTGGGAATGAGCAGTTCTTC. Translating gives CASSLEPFGNEQFF.

Comment on this clone: At one of its ends the junction is not consistent with the germline gene, which may arise from a read error. The rearrangement joins TRBV2 to TRBJ1-2; a possible D gene is TRBD1 (6 bases). The germline V gene has CDR1 SNHLY and CDR2 FYNNEI. The CDR3 has 14 residues. Written as DNA, the CDR3 is TGTGCCAGCAGCGAAGGGGGTCCCAACTATGGCTACACCTTC. Amino acids: CASSEGGPNYGYTF.

This rearrangement joins TRBV5-8 to TRBJ2-7, with 12 bases aligning to TRBD2. There are 16 residues in the CDR3. Germline V lookup: CDR1 SGHTS, CDR2 YDEGEE. Trimming cost V 4 bases and J 7 bases; bases outside gene matches: 12. The CDR3 nucleotides read TGTGCCAGCAGCGAACGGACTAGCGGGACGCTCAGGGAGCAGTACTTC. It encodes CASSERTSGTLREQYF. Supplemented by reference TRBV5-8 and TRBJ2-7, the full variable domain reads EAGVTQSPTHLIKTRGQQATLRCSPISGHTSVYWYQQALGLGLQFLLWYDEGEERNRGNFPPRFSGRQFPNYSSELNVNALELEDSALYLCASSERTSGTLREQYFGPGTRLTVT.

The chain couples TRBV5-1 to TRBJ2-1; 14 bases are shared with TRBD2. The germline gives CDR1 SGHRS, CDR2 YFSETQ. The CDR3 spans 15 residues. J gave up 8 bases and V 2 bases, and 3 bases lay outside the gene matches. The CDR3 DNA reads TGCGCCAGCAGCTTAGGGACTAGCGGGAGTGATGAGCAGTTCTTC. As protein: CASSLGTSGSDEQFF.

There are a few counts of this clone. The gene calls are TRBV28 and TRBJ2-7, with D unresolved. This CDR3 comprises 11 residues. Germline V lookup: CDR1 MDHEN, CDR2 SYDVKM. V lost 5 bases and J lost 7, with 9 bases in between. The CDR3 nucleotides read TGTGCCAGCAGTCCTCAGGTAGAGCAGTACTTC. Residues: CASSPQVEQYF.

The chain recombines TRBV7-9 with TRBJ1-5; the match to TRBD1 covers 8 bases. V lost 7 bases to trimming and J lost 7 bases; unmatched junction nucleotides: 9. The germline CDR1 and CDR2 sequences are SEHNR and FQNEAQ (reference sequence). This CDR3 has 14 amino acids. The CDR3 is CASNLGTGTQPQHF. CDR3 DNA: TGTGCCAGCAACCTTGGGACAGGCACACAGCCCCAGCATTTT. The variable domain in full, with the rest retrieved from reference TRBV7-9 and TRBJ1-5, is DTGVSQNPRHKITKRGQNVTFRCDPISEHNRLYWYRQTLGQGPEFLTYFQNEAQLEKSRLLSDRFSAERPKGSFSTLEIQRTEQGDSAMYLCASNLGTGTQPQHFGDGTRLSIL.

V is TRBV30 and J is TRBJ1-2, with 7 bases matching TRBD1. The V gene's germline CDR1 is GTSNPN and CDR2 SVGIG (reference sequence). The trim removed 3 bases at V and 8 bases at J, leaving 9 bases unmatched. This CDR3 is 13 amino acids long. The CDR3 loop is CAWSATGVGGYTF. The DNA of the CDR3 is TGTGCCTGGAGCGCTACAGGGGTGGGCGGCTACACCTTC.

The rearrangement uses TRBV2 and TRBJ2-7; D uncertain. V lost 3 bases, J lost 0 bases, and 9 bases lay in between. CDR1 is SNHLY and CDR2 is FYNNEI in the germline V gene. The CDR3 is 14 amino acids. CDR3 amino acids: CASSEQQYSYEQYF. The CDR3 DNA follows: TGTGCCAGCAGTGAGCAGCAGTACTCCTACGAGCAGTACTTC.